The 13 T cell receptor beta chains in this list originate from one sample, sequenced in a study of blood T cells in healthy people across ages. Sample-barcoded 5' priming and a J-beta primer mix drove a second PCR of about 6 to 11 cycles. TCRdb ran MiXCR on the 5' RACE reads and lists one entry per CDR3 protein. This table has 650,000 to 800,000 distinct CDR3 sequences, approximately 44% appearing once. Specimen: blood. These receptor sequences come from a man aged 55 to 70 in good health.

This clonotype was detected only a few times. This sequence joins TRBV20-1 and TRBJ2-5; D is undetermined. V was trimmed by 0 bases and J by 5 bases, leaving 16 bases between them. The CDR3 length is 15 residues. Germline V gene lookup returns CDR1 DFQATT and CDR2 SNEGSKA (reference sequence). For the CDR3, the DNA is TGCAGTGCTAGAGATATAGGCAATCAAGGGGAGACCCAGTACTTC. This gives the protein CSARDIGNQGETQYF.

This clonotype was seen a few times. The chain employs TRBV11-2 and TRBJ2-5; 14 bases are shared with TRBD2. V trimming: 1 base; J trimming: 11 bases; junction bases outside the gene matches: 9. Germline loops: CDR1 SGHAT, CDR2 FQNNGV. CDR3 length equals 16 residues. In nucleotides, the CDR3 is TGTGCCAGCAGCTTAGGGTCGGGACTAGCGGGGGAAGAGCAGTACTTC. Amino acids: CASSLGSGLAGEEQYF.

This clonotype was picked up a small number of times. V usage is TRBV7-8 and J usage is TRBJ2-5, with 10 bases fitting TRBD2. This CDR3 spans 19 amino acids. Germline CDR1 reads SGHVS; CDR2 reads FQNEAQ. The J segment lost 2 bases and the V segment lost 2 bases, leaving 14 bases of the junction unmatched. CDR3 protein: CASSLRPLLAGAVQETQYF. For the CDR3, the DNA is TGTGCCAGCAGCTTACGACCTTTGCTAGCGGGGGCCGTACAAGAGACCCAGTACTTC.

The V and J genes are TRBV12-3 or TRBV12-4 and TRBJ2-3, with 7 bases fitting TRBD2. The CDR3 loop spans 11 amino acids. V was pared by 6 bases and J by 14 bases, with 8 bases of the junction left unmatched. This chain's CDR3 is CASSSTGGLYF. CDR3 bases: TGTGCCAGCAGCTCTACCGGGGGGTTGTATTTT.

This clonotype was recorded only once. The germline gene is not matched at one end of the junction; a read error may be the cause. CDR3 sequence reads: CSVETDRNTGAFF. The CDR3 nucleotides are TGCAGCGTTGAAACGGACCGGAACACTGGAGCTTTCTTT. The chain joins TRBV29-1 to TRBJ1-1; no clear D. The length of the CDR3 is 13 residues. Germline V gene lookup returns CDR1 SQVTM and CDR2 ANQGSEA.

About this clonotype itself: One end of the junction varies from germline; a read error may be responsible. This chain links TRBV7-9 with TRBJ2-1, with TRBD2 matching over 14 bases. The CDR3 contains 17 residues. Germline V gene data show CDR1 as SEHNR and CDR2 as FQNEAQ (reference sequence). The CDR3: CAGSSGTSGGSGLEQFF. The CDR3 nucleotides are TGTGCCGGCAGCTCAGGGACTAGCGGGGGTTCCGGGCTCGAGCAGTTCTTC.

This chain links TRBV11-2 with TRBJ2-3; D perhaps matches TRBD1 (6 bases). Between the trimmed V and J ends, which lost 3 bases and 3 bases, there was a span of 13 bases. The CDR3 has 15 amino acids. The V gene's germline CDR1 is SGHAT and CDR2 FQNNGV. DNA for the CDR3: TGTGCCAGCAGCTTCTTAGACGGACAGACAGATACGCAGTATTTT. Translation gives CASSFLDGQTDTQYF.

The chain has TRBV7-2 and TRBJ2-4; 7 positions agree with TRBD1. TRBJ2-7 explains the end of the DNA better; the J call may be wrong. The germline V gene has CDR1 SGHTA and CDR2 FQGNSA. The CDR3 extends over 13 amino acids. Here the CDR3 DNA reads TGTGCCAGCAAACGGGGCAGGGGGTACGAGCAGTACTTC. As protein: CASKRGRGYEQYF.

The rearrangement uses TRBV6-5 and TRBJ2-7; the match to TRBD1 covers 7 bases. This CDR3 comprises 16 residues. Germline assignment: CDR1 MNHEY and CDR2 SVGAGI. V gave up 0 bases and J gave up 3 bases; unmatched junction bases: 8. The CDR3 DNA is TGTGCCAGCAGTTACTCGAGGGACAGCCCTTACTACGAGCAGTACTTC. It encodes CASSYSRDSPYYEQYF.

Ten or more counts support this clonotype. The V and J genes are TRBV7-9 and TRBJ2-7; possible D gene TRBD1, 6 bases. CDR1 and CDR2 (germline): SEHNR, FQNEAQ (reference sequence). Trimming stripped 6 bases from V and 7 bases from J, with 16 bases between. The CDR3 has 13 residues. CDR3 sequence reads: CASSLARGSEQYF. The CDR3 DNA reads as TGTGCCAGCAGTTTGGCCAGGGGCTCGGAGCAGTACTTC. Full variable domain (outside the CDR3, taken from reference TRBV7-9 and TRBJ2-7): DTGVSQNPRHKITKRGQNVTFRCDPISEHNRLYWYRQTLGQGPEFLTYFQNEAQLEKSRLLSDRFSAERPKGSFSTLEIQRTEQGDSAMYLCASSLARGSEQYFGPGTRLTVT.

V is TRBV5-1 and J is TRBJ2-5; 7 bases agree with TRBD1. This CDR3 is built from 16 residues. The V and J ends lost 4 bases and 4 bases, in that order; junction bases with no gene match: 13. In germline, CDR1 is SGHRS, CDR2 YFSETQ. The CDR3 sequence is CASSPGTAGLIETQYF. The CDR3, as DNA: TGCGCCAGCAGCCCCGGGACAGCTGGGCTGATAGAGACCCAGTACTTC.

This clonotype has ten or more counts. V usage is TRBV7-2 and J usage is TRBJ2-1; D gene uncertain. This CDR3 comprises 13 residues. Germline CDR1 is SGHTA and CDR2 is FQGNSA. V gave up 2 bases and J gave up 4 bases, with 6 bases separating them. CDR3 nucleotide sequence: TGTGCCAGCAGCTTACCGGTATACAATGAGCAGTTCTTC. Translation gives CASSLPVYNEQFF.

This clonotype was detected a few times. V is TRBV27 and J is TRBJ1-2; 7 nucleotides align to TRBD1. CDR3 length: 15 residues. V gave up 0 bases and J gave up 4 bases; unmatched junction bases: 5. Per the germline V gene, CDR1 is MNHEY and CDR2 is SMNVEV (reference sequence). CDR3 protein: CASSLSGDSVYGYTF. The CDR3 DNA reads as TGTGCCAGCAGTTTATCGGGGGACAGCGTCTATGGCTACACCTTC.